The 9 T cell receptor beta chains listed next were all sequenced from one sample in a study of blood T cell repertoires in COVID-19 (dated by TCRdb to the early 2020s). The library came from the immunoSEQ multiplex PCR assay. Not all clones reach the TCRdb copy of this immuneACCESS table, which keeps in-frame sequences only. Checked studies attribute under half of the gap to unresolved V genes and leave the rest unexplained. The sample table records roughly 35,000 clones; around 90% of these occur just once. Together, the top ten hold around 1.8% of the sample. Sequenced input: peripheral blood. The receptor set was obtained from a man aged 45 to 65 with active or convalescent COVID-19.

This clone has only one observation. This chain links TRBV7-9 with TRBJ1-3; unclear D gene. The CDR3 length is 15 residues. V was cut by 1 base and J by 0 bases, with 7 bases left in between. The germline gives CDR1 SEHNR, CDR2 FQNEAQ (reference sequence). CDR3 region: CASSLDFTSGNTIYF. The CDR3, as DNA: TGTGCCAGCAGCTTAGACTTTACCTCTGGAAACACCATATATTTT.

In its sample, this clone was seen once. CDR3 residues: CASSPSAGRYYTGELFF. DNA of the CDR3: TGTGCCAGCTCACCCTCAGCGGGGAGGTACTACACCGGGGAGCTGTTTTTT. V usage is TRBV18 and J usage is TRBJ2-2; 7 bases match TRBD2. The V segment lost 3 bases and the J segment 3 bases; nucleotides outside the gene matches: 10. The CDR3 contains 17 residues. From germline, CDR1 is KGHSH and CDR2 LQKENI. The whole variable domain, remainder taken from reference TRBV18 and TRBJ2-2, is NAGVMQNPRHLVRRRGQEARLRCSPMKGHSHVYWYRQLPEEGLKFMVYLQKENIIDESGMPKERFSAEFPKEGPSILRIQQVVRGDSAAYFCASSPSAGRYYTGELFFGEGSRLTVL.

The CDR3 bases are TGTGCCAGCAGCCAAGATTCAGGGACTGGAAACACCATATATTTT. Translating gives CASSQDSGTGNTIYF. The chain is built from TRBV4-2 and TRBJ1-3; D is perhaps TRBD1 (5 bases). V dropped 0 bases and J dropped 2 bases, with 8 bases sitting between them. CDR3 size: 15 residues. Germline CDR1 and CDR2: LGHNA and YNFKEQ.

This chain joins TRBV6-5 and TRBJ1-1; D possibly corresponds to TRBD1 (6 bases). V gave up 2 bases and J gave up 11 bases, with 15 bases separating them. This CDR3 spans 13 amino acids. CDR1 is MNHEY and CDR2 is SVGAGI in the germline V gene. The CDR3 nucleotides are TGTGCCAGCAGTTACCGGGGGGCGAACGACGCTTTCTTT. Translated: CASSYRGANDAFF.

The CDR3, as DNA: TGTGCCAGCAGTGGCCCGGGGAGGGACGGTGGAAACACCATATATTTT. Translation: CASSGPGRDGGNTIYF. V and J are TRBV6-1 and TRBJ1-3, with TRBD1 as a possible D gene (5 bases). The ends were cut back, 4 bases at V and 3 bases at J, with 16 bases in the middle. CDR3 length: 16 residues. Germline V CDR1 and CDR2: MNHNS, SASEGT.

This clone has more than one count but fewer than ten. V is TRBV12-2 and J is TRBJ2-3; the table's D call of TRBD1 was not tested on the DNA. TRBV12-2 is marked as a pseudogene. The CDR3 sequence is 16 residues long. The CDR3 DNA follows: TGTGCAAGTCGCTTAGGGTACAGGGTTTACACAGATACGCAGTATTTT. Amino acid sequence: CASRLGYRVYTDTQYF.

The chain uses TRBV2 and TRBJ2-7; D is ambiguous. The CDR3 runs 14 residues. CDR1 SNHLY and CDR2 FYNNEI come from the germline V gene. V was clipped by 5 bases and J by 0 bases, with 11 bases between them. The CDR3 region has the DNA TGTGCCAGCAGTCCGGGTCTTGCCTCCTACGAGCAGTACTTC. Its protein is CASSPGLASYEQYF.

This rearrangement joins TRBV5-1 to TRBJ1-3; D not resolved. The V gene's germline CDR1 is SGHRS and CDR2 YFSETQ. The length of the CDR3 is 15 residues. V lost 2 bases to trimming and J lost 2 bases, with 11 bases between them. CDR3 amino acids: CASSFGQTPGNTIYF. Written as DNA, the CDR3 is TGCGCCAGCAGCTTTGGTCAGACTCCTGGAAACACCATATATTTT.

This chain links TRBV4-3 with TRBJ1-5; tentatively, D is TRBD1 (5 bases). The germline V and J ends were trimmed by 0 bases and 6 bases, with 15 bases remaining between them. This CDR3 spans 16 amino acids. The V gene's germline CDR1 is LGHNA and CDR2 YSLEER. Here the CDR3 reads CASSQDTGSWGQPQHF. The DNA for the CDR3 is TGCGCCAGCAGCCAAGATACAGGATCCTGGGGTCAGCCCCAGCATTTT.